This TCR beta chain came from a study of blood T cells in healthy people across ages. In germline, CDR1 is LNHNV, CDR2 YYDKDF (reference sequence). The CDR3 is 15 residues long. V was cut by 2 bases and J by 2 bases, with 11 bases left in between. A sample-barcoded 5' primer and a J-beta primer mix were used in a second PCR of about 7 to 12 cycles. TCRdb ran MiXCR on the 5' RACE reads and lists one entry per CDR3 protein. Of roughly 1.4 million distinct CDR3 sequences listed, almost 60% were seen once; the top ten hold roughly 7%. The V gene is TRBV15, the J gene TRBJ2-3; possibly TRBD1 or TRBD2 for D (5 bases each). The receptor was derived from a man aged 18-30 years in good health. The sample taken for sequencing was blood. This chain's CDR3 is CATSRLGTSTDTQYF. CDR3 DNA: TGTGCCACCAGCAGATTGGGGACCTCCACAGATACGCAGTATTTT. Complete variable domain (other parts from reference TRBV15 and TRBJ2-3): DAMVIQNPRYQVTQFGKPVTLSCSQTLNHNVMYWYQQKSSQAPKLLFHYYDKDFNNEADTPDNFQSRRPNTSFCFLDIRSPGLGDTAMYLCATSRLGTSTDTQYFGPGTRLTVL.